The 6 T cell receptor beta chains given below trace back to one sample, sequenced in a study of blood T cell repertoires in COVID-19. TCRdb's copy holds only in-frame clones and misses some; the assay was immunoSEQ multiplex PCR. This sample has approximately 250,000 clones, with roughly 84% found just once. Material: peripheral blood. These receptors were obtained from a human donor in a cohort sampled during active COVID-19.

The V gene is TRBV28, the J gene TRBJ1-5; D possibly corresponds to TRBD1 (5 bases). V was shortened by 0 bases and J by 3 bases, with 9 bases between the two germline ends. CDR1 and CDR2 (germline): MDHEN, SYDVKM. The CDR3 loop spans 15 amino acids. The CDR3 sequence: CASSLWGGTNQPQHF. CDR3 in DNA: TGTGCCAGCAGTTTATGGGGGGGGACCAATCAGCCCCAGCATTTT.

The chain is built from TRBV25-1 and TRBJ2-5, with 10 positions matching TRBD2. The germline CDR1 and CDR2 sequences are MGHDK and SYGVNS. This CDR3 is 14 amino acids long. V gave up 6 bases and J gave up 5 bases; unmatched junction bases: 6. CDR3: CASSSSGSGETQYF. The CDR3 DNA is TGTGCCAGCAGCTCTAGCGGGAGTGGCGAGACCCAGTACTTC. Based on the CDR3 plus reference TRBV25-1 and TRBJ2-5, the full variable domain is EADIYQTPRYLVIGTGKKITLECSQTMGHDKMYWYQQDPGMELHLIHYSYGVNSTEKGDLSSESTVSRIRTEHFPLTLESARPSHTSQYLCASSSSGSGETQYFGPGTRLLVL.

V and J are TRBV5-5 and TRBJ1-2, with D tentatively TRBD1 (5 bases). Trimming removed 2 bases from V and 4 bases from J, with 15 bases in between. Looked up from germline, CDR1 is SGHKS and CDR2 is YYEKEE (reference sequence). This CDR3 spans 15 amino acids. DNA of the CDR3: TGTGCCAGCAGCTTCGGGCAGGGCCTTCGCTATGGCTACACCTTC. It specifies CASSFGQGLRYGYTF.

This clone showed up just once. The V and J genes are TRBV7-8 and TRBJ1-2; 8 positions agree with TRBD1. CDR1 is SGHVS, CDR2 FQNEAQ, per germline. With 3 bases clipped from V and 5 bases from J, the junction kept 8 bases outside the gene matches. CDR3 length: 15 amino acids. Here the CDR3 DNA reads TGTGCCAGCAGCTTCGGGTCTGACAGGGGATATGGCTACACCTTC. This translates into CASSFGSDRGYGYTF.

The V call is TRBV11-2, the J call TRBJ1-5, with D perhaps matching TRBD1 (5 bases). Germline CDR1 is SGHAT and CDR2 is FQNNGV. The CDR3 covers 15 residues. V was clipped by 5 bases and J by 1 base, with 12 bases between them. CDR3 nucleotide sequence: TGTGCCAGCAGCCTCGCGGGGGGAAGCAATCAGCCCCAGCATTTT. Its protein is CASSLAGGSNQPQHF.

The chain combines TRBV6-2 or TRBV6-3 with TRBJ1-6, with 9 nucleotides matching TRBD1. This CDR3 is built from 15 residues. V trimming: 6 bases; J trimming: 7 bases; junction bases outside the gene matches: 7. CDR1 is MNHEY and CDR2 is SVGEGT in the germline V gene. In DNA form, the CDR3 reads TGTGCCAGCAGCCCTACAGGGGGCAGGAATTCACCCCTCCACTTT. Translated: CASSPTGGRNSPLHF.